A selection of T cell receptor beta chains follows, all from one sample in a study of human T cells and chemical hapten exposure. TCRdb reanalysed the RACE reads using MiXCR and keeps one entry per CDR3 protein. The sample has 340,000 or so distinct CDR3 sequences, roughly 6.9% seen once. The sequences come from whole blood, collected in connection with sensitization to the hapten diphenylcyclopropenone (DPC). These receptor sequences come from a woman younger than 35 with alopecia areata. Some clones in this sample may be carry-over from other donors' samples. Each CDR3 is given with its conserved first and last residue. D genes are given only for firm matches. Only part of the rows carry a size: once, few, many, or a class if the clone is expanded.

CDR3 protein: CASSRTVINYGYTF
CDR3 DNA: TGTGCCAGCTCACGGACAGTGATTAACTATGGCTACACCTTC
J gene: TRBJ1-2
D gene: .
V gene: TRBV18
clone size: .

CDR3 protein: CASSLFGGPLHF
CDR3 DNA: TGTGCCAGCAGCTTATTCGGAGGTCCCCTCCACTTT
J gene: TRBJ1-6
D gene: .
V gene: TRBV11-2
clone size: few

CDR3 protein: CSARVRDGLAVKYEQYF
CDR3 DNA: TGCAGTGCTAGAGTTCGGGATGGACTAGCGGTAAAGTACGAGCAGTACTTC
J gene: TRBJ2-7
D gene: TRBD2
V gene: TRBV20-1
clone size: .

CDR3 protein: CASSFSVTSNYGYTF
CDR3 DNA: TGTGCCAGCAGCTTTTCTGTTACATCTAACTATGGCTACACCTTC
J gene: TRBJ1-2
D gene: .
V gene: TRBV7-2
clone size: many

CDR3 protein: CASSPQGLAGGGDTQYF
CDR3 DNA: TGTGCCAGCAGCCCCCAGGGACTGGCGGGGGGCGGAGATACGCAGTATTTT
J gene: TRBJ2-3
D gene: TRBD2
V gene: TRBV7-2
clone size: many

CDR3 protein: CSALPGQSLRDEQFF
CDR3 DNA: TGCAGCGCCCTACCGGGACAGAGCCTTCGGGATGAGCAGTTCTTC
J gene: TRBJ2-1
D gene: TRBD1
V gene: TRBV29-1
clone size: .

CDR3 protein: CASSLGVGALNIQYF
CDR3 DNA: TGCGCCAGCAGCTTGGGCGTGGGGGCCCTAAACATTCAGTACTTC
J gene: TRBJ2-4
D gene: .
V gene: TRBV5-1
clone size: few

CDR3 protein: CASSFTLTTGGSTDTQYF
CDR3 DNA: TGTGCCAGCAGTTTTACTCTGACTACAGGGGGTAGCACAGATACGCAGTATTTT
J gene: TRBJ2-3
D gene: TRBD1
V gene: TRBV12-3/TRBV12-4
clone size: .

CDR3 protein: CASSPRQGGRDDTQYF
CDR3 DNA: TGTGCCAGCAGCCCCCGGCAGGGTGGTAGGGACGATACGCAGTATTTT
J gene: TRBJ2-3
D gene: .
V gene: TRBV12-3/TRBV12-4
clone size: .

CDR3 protein: CASSILTGTTNTGELFF
CDR3 DNA: TGTGCCAGCAGCATTTTGACCGGGACCACGAACACCGGGGAGCTGTTTTTT
J gene: TRBJ2-2
D gene: .
V gene: TRBV5-6
clone size: few

CDR3 protein: CASSRGEGGNEQFF
CDR3 DNA: TGTGCCAGCAGTCGAGGGGAAGGCGGGAATGAGCAGTTCTTC
J gene: TRBJ2-1
D gene: .
V gene: TRBV6-5
clone size: many

CDR3 protein: CASSVGPSYEQYF
CDR3 DNA: TGCGCCAGCAGCGTGGGACCGAGCTACGAGCAGTACTTC
J gene: TRBJ2-7
D gene: .
V gene: TRBV5-1
clone size: many

CDR3 protein: CASSQGGSTFF
CDR3 DNA: TGTGCCAGCAGCCAAGGGGGTTCGACTTTCTTT
J gene: TRBJ1-1
D gene: .
V gene: TRBV3-1
clone size: few

CDR3 protein: CASPLKGPTYEQYF
CDR3 DNA: TGTGCCAGCCCCCTAAAGGGACCCACATACGAGCAGTACTTC
J gene: TRBJ2-7
D gene: .
V gene: TRBV9
clone size: few

CDR3 protein: CASSLGGLQDEKLFF
CDR3 DNA: TGTGCCAGCAGCTTAGGTGGACTGCAGGATGAAAAACTGTTTTTT
J gene: TRBJ1-4
D gene: .
V gene: TRBV7-9
clone size: .

CDR3 protein: CASSPSLVAYGYTF
CDR3 DNA: TGTGCCAGCAGCCCCAGTCTTGTCGCTTATGGCTACACCTTC
J gene: TRBJ1-2
D gene: .
V gene: TRBV7-9
clone size: many

CDR3 protein: CASSYRSMNTEAFF
CDR3 DNA: TGTGCCAGCAGCTACAGGTCGATGAACACTGAAGCTTTCTTT
J gene: TRBJ1-1
D gene: .
V gene: TRBV13
clone size: few

CDR3 protein: CASSSGTVTDTQYF
CDR3 DNA: TGCGCCAGCAGCTCAGGGACGGTCACAGATACGCAGTATTTT
J gene: TRBJ2-3
D gene: .
V gene: TRBV5-1
clone size: .

CDR3 protein: CASSQVAGGPYTQYF
CDR3 DNA: TGTGCCAGCAGCCAAGTAGCGGGGGGGCCTTATACGCAGTATTTT
J gene: TRBJ2-3
D gene: TRBD2
V gene: TRBV3-1
clone size: few

CDR3 protein: CASSPQTGTQPQHF
CDR3 DNA: TGTGCCAGCTCACCACAGACAGGGACTCAGCCCCAGCATTTT
J gene: TRBJ1-5
D gene: TRBD1
V gene: TRBV18
clone size: few

CDR3 protein: CASSRVDTEAFF
CDR3 DNA: TGTGCCAGCAGCCGCGTTGATACTGAAGCTTTCTTT
J gene: TRBJ1-1
D gene: .
V gene: TRBV7-9
clone size: few

CDR3 protein: CASSREGVNTGELFF
CDR3 DNA: TGTGCCAGCAGCCGCGAAGGGGTGAACACCGGGGAGCTGTTTTTT
J gene: TRBJ2-2
D gene: .
V gene: TRBV5-4
clone size: few

CDR3 protein: CASSPTGDQNSPLHF
CDR3 DNA: TGTGCCAGCAGCCCCACCGGGGATCAGAATTCACCCCTCCACTTT
J gene: TRBJ1-6
D gene: .
V gene: TRBV9
clone size: many

CDR3 protein: CASSIPFQGRITEAFF
CDR3 DNA: TGTGCCAGTAGTATTCCGTTCCAGGGAAGAATCACTGAAGCTTTCTTT
J gene: TRBJ1-1
D gene: .
V gene: TRBV19
clone size: many

CDR3 protein: CASSQMNAVGLNTEAFF
CDR3 DNA: TGCGCCAGCAGCCAAATGAACGCTGTAGGGTTGAACACTGAAGCTTTCTTT
J gene: TRBJ1-1
D gene: .
V gene: TRBV4-3
clone size: .

CDR3 protein: CASRLPGANVLTF
CDR3 DNA: TGTGCCAGCAGGCTCCCAGGGGCCAACGTCCTGACTTTC
J gene: TRBJ2-6
D gene: .
V gene: TRBV6-5
clone size: many

CDR3 protein: CASSRGSGNTIYF
CDR3 DNA: TGTGCCAGCAGTAGGGGTTCGGGAAACACCATATATTTT
J gene: TRBJ1-3
D gene: .
V gene: TRBV11-3
clone size: few

CDR3 protein: CAISPTQDRGHTEAFF
CDR3 DNA: TGTGCCATCAGCCCAACTCAGGACAGGGGGCATACTGAAGCTTTCTTT
J gene: TRBJ1-1
D gene: TRBD1
V gene: TRBV10-3
clone size: .

CDR3 protein: CSASTGPYYQETQYF
CDR3 DNA: TGCAGTGCTAGTACAGGTCCTTATTATCAAGAGACCCAGTACTTC
J gene: TRBJ2-5
D gene: .
V gene: TRBV20-1
clone size: many

CDR3 protein: CASLGGQRNSPLHF
CDR3 DNA: TGTGCCAGTTTAGGGGGACAGCGAAATTCACCCCTCCACTTT
J gene: TRBJ1-6
D gene: TRBD1
V gene: TRBV7-2
clone size: few

CDR3 protein: CSARTSQGARTEAFF
CDR3 DNA: TGCAGTGCTAGAACCTCCCAGGGGGCGCGAACTGAAGCTTTCTTT
J gene: TRBJ1-1
D gene: TRBD1
V gene: TRBV20-1
clone size: .

CDR3 protein: CASSGGGQQEQYF
CDR3 DNA: TGCGCCAGCAGTGGAGGAGGTCAGCAGGAGCAGTACTTC
J gene: TRBJ2-7
D gene: .
V gene: TRBV4-3
clone size: .

CDR3 protein: CASSLTDRVQPQHF
CDR3 DNA: TGTGCCAGCAGCCTTACGGACAGGGTGCAGCCCCAGCATTTT
J gene: TRBJ1-5
D gene: TRBD1
V gene: TRBV6-2/TRBV6-3
clone size: few

CDR3 protein: CASSFIANTEAFF
CDR3 DNA: TGTGCCAGCAGTTTCATTGCGAACACTGAAGCTTTCTTT
J gene: TRBJ1-1
D gene: .
V gene: TRBV12-3/TRBV12-4
clone size: .

CDR3 protein: CASSRGLAGYEQFF
CDR3 DNA: TGTGCCAGCAGTCGAGGACTAGCTGGGTATGAGCAGTTCTTC
J gene: TRBJ2-1
D gene: TRBD2
V gene: TRBV2
clone size: .

CDR3 protein: CSARYGLAGGEQFF
CDR3 DNA: TGCAGTGCTAGATATGGACTAGCGGGGGGTGAGCAGTTCTTC
J gene: TRBJ2-1
D gene: TRBD2
V gene: TRBV20-1
clone size: .

CDR3 protein: CASSPEQGNEKLFF
CDR3 DNA: TGTGCCAGCAGTCCCGAACAGGGGAATGAAAAACTGTTTTTT
J gene: TRBJ1-4
D gene: TRBD1
V gene: TRBV27
clone size: many

CDR3 protein: CASSWDLVRDKDGTEAFF
CDR3 DNA: TGTGCCAGCAGTTGGGATCTGGTAAGGGATAAGGATGGCACTGAAGCTTTCTTT
J gene: TRBJ1-1
D gene: .
V gene: TRBV6-6
clone size: .

CDR3 protein: CAISGTSGGLNNEQFF
CDR3 DNA: TGTGCCATCAGCGGGACTAGCGGGGGGCTAAACAATGAGCAGTTCTTC
J gene: TRBJ2-1
D gene: TRBD2
V gene: TRBV10-3
clone size: many

CDR3 protein: CASSPDSSQPQHF
CDR3 DNA: TGTGCCAGCAGCCCGGACAGCAGCCAGCCCCAGCATTTT
J gene: TRBJ1-5
D gene: .
V gene: TRBV5-5
clone size: many

CDR3 protein: CASSLVREDEQFF
CDR3 DNA: TGTGCCAGCAGCTTGGTTAGGGAGGATGAGCAGTTCTTC
J gene: TRBJ2-1
D gene: .
V gene: TRBV7-6
clone size: .

CDR3 protein: CAISERGQSGADTQYF
CDR3 DNA: TGTGCCATCAGTGAGAGGGGACAGTCGGGTGCAGATACGCAGTATTTT
J gene: TRBJ2-3
D gene: TRBD1
V gene: TRBV10-3
clone size: once

CDR3 protein: CASSLTFASTQYF
CDR3 DNA: TGTGCCAGCAGCTTAACTTTTGCGTCTACGCAGTATTTT
J gene: TRBJ2-3
D gene: .
V gene: TRBV7-9
clone size: .

CDR3 protein: CSARDDGTMYREQFF
CDR3 DNA: TGCAGTGCTAGAGATGACGGTACAATGTATAGGGAGCAGTTCTTC
J gene: TRBJ2-1
D gene: .
V gene: TRBV20-1
clone size: few

CDR3 protein: CAIRERPPEDTQYF
CDR3 DNA: TGTGCCATCAGGGAGAGGCCCCCCGAGGATACGCAGTATTTT
J gene: TRBJ2-3
D gene: .
V gene: TRBV10-3
clone size: few

CDR3 protein: CATSRGLAGAVSYNEQFF
CDR3 DNA: TGTGCCACCAGCAGGGGACTAGCGGGTGCCGTCTCCTACAATGAGCAGTTCTTC
J gene: TRBJ2-1
D gene: TRBD2
V gene: TRBV15
clone size: few

CDR3 protein: CASSYILEQPTDTQYF
CDR3 DNA: TGTGCCAGCAGTTATATCCTGGAGCAGCCCACAGATACGCAGTATTTT
J gene: TRBJ2-3
D gene: .
V gene: TRBV3-1
clone size: .

CDR3 protein: CASSQDIRAAWEF
CDR3 DNA: TGCGCCAGCAGCCAAGATATCAGGGCAGCCTGGGAGTTT
J gene: TRBJ1-6
D gene: .
V gene: TRBV4-1
clone size: .

CDR3 protein: CASSQEWTGGYGYTF
CDR3 DNA: TGCGCCAGCAGCCAAGAGTGGACAGGGGGCTATGGCTACACCTTC
J gene: TRBJ1-2
D gene: TRBD1
V gene: TRBV4-3
clone size: .

CDR3 protein: CASTPGSRTGSYEQYF
CDR3 DNA: TGTGCCAGCACCCCTGGCTCCCGGACAGGTTCCTACGAGCAGTACTTC
J gene: TRBJ2-7
D gene: TRBD1
V gene: TRBV27
clone size: few

CDR3 protein: CASSLSGTPDQPQHF
CDR3 DNA: TGTGCCAGCAGCTTGTCTGGGACACCTGATCAGCCCCAGCATTTT
J gene: TRBJ1-5
D gene: .
V gene: TRBV7-2
clone size: few

CDR3 protein: CASSLQSSPRSTDTQYF
CDR3 DNA: TGTGCCAGCTCACTACAGAGCTCCCCGCGATCCACAGATACGCAGTATTTT
J gene: TRBJ2-3
D gene: .
V gene: TRBV18
clone size: .

CDR3 protein: CASRSPAQNYGYTF
CDR3 DNA: TGTGCCAGCAGATCCCCCGCGCAGAACTATGGCTACACCTTC
J gene: TRBJ1-2
D gene: .
V gene: TRBV11-2
clone size: .

CDR3 protein: CASSQDESVDTQYF
CDR3 DNA: TGCGCCAGCAGCCAGGACGAAAGCGTCGATACGCAGTATTTT
J gene: TRBJ2-3
D gene: .
V gene: TRBV5-1
clone size: many

CDR3 protein: CASGQEETQYF
CDR3 DNA: TGTGCCAGCGGACAGGAAGAGACCCAGTACTTC
J gene: TRBJ2-5
D gene: TRBD1
V gene: TRBV2
clone size: few

CDR3 protein: CASRGGAGMYEQFF
CDR3 DNA: TGTGCCAGCAGAGGTGGAGCGGGGATGTATGAGCAGTTCTTC
J gene: TRBJ2-1
D gene: TRBD2
V gene: TRBV7-2
clone size: .

CDR3 protein: CASRGHGSYNSPLHF
CDR3 DNA: TGTGCCAGCAGGGGACATGGATCCTATAATTCACCCCTCCACTTT
J gene: TRBJ1-6
D gene: .
V gene: TRBV6-5
clone size: .

CDR3 protein: CASSPGTSDYNEQFF
CDR3 DNA: TGTGCCAGCAGCCCCGGGACTAGCGATTACAATGAGCAGTTCTTC
J gene: TRBJ2-1
D gene: TRBD2
V gene: TRBV11-1
clone size: .

CDR3 protein: CASLVANYGYTF
CDR3 DNA: TGCGCCTCCCTCGTGGCCAACTATGGCTACACCTTC
J gene: TRBJ1-2
D gene: .
V gene: TRBV10-2
clone size: many